The TCR beta chain described here comes from a study of CD8 T cells in Susac syndrome. The study sequenced TCR beta in blood CD8+ and CD4+ T cells. The germline V gene has CDR1 SGHTA and CDR2 FQGNSA. The CDR3 length is 14 residues. After removal of 5 bases from V and 4 bases from J, the junction contained 7 bases not matched to a gene. Reverse transcription used roughly 0.5 to 1 ug RNA and random hexamers. The TCR beta CDR3 was amplified by immunoSEQ multiplex PCR across 54 Vbeta, 13 Jbeta. TCRdb called the immunoSEQ multiplex PCR reads again in MiXCR, with one record for every CDR3 protein. This table has 150,000 to 200,000 distinct CDR3 sequences, approximately 94% appearing once.

The chain links TRBV7-2 to TRBJ1-1, with TRBD1 identical over 7 bases. Sequencing input: CD4+ T cells from PBMCs. This TCR was recovered from a human donor with multiple sclerosis. CDR3 protein: CASSRDRGGTEAFF. In DNA form, the CDR3 reads TGTGCCAGCAGCAGGGACAGAGGCGGCACTGAAGCTTTCTTT.